Listed below are T cell receptor beta chains from one sample, sequenced in a study of cytomegalovirus exposure and HLA in healthy donors. TCRdb's copy holds only in-frame clones and misses some; the assay was immunoSEQ multiplex PCR. The data show 250,000 to 350,000 clones, just over 85% seen once. The sample was PBMCs. The origin of the receptors is a man in his forties in good health and CMV-seropositive. Each CDR3 is given with its conserved first and last residue. The order of the fields is D gene, V gene, J gene, CDR3 protein, CDR3 DNA. A D gene is named only where the DNA matches it firmly.

D: TRBD2; V: TRBV7-9; J: TRBJ2-7; CDR3: CASSPRAGTRGEQYF; DNA: TGTGCCAGCAGCCCCCGGGCCGGGACTAGAGGGGAGCAGTACTTC
D: -; V: TRBV6-6; J: TRBJ2-1; CDR3: CASSYGGPENEQFF; DNA: TGTGCCAGCAGTTACGGAGGACCCGAGAATGAGCAGTTCTTC
D: -; V: TRBV19; J: TRBJ2-1; CDR3: CASSIQGYYNEQFF; DNA: TGTGCCAGTAGTATTCAGGGCTACTACAATGAGCAGTTCTTC
D: -; V: TRBV4-2; J: TRBJ1-1; CDR3: CASSQVVGGNTEAFF; DNA: TGTGCCAGCAGCCAAGTGGTGGGGGGGAACACTGAAGCTTTCTTT
D: TRBD2; V: TRBV6-6; J: TRBJ2-2; CDR3: CASSHGGGRSTGELFF; DNA: TGTGCCAGCAGTCACGGGGGCGGGAGGAGCACCGGGGAGCTGTTTTTT
D: TRBD2; V: TRBV28; J: TRBJ2-5; CDR3: CASSYGLAGGGETQYF; DNA: TGTGCCAGCAGTTATGGACTAGCGGGAGGAGGAGAGACCCAGTACTTC
D: TRBD1; V: TRBV25-1; J: TRBJ2-2; CDR3: CASSGAPGTGGDTGELFF; DNA: TGTGCCAGCAGTGGTGCCCCCGGGACAGGGGGGGACACCGGGGAGCTGTTTTTT
D: TRBD1; V: TRBV10-3; J: TRBJ1-1; CDR3: CAISESTGGNTEAFF; DNA: TGTGCCATCAGTGAGTCCACAGGGGGCAACACTGAAGCTTTCTTT
D: -; V: TRBV19; J: TRBJ1-2; CDR3: CASSIETAYGYTF; DNA: TGTGCCAGTAGTATAGAAACAGCCTATGGCTACACCTTC
D: TRBD2; V: TRBV18; J: TRBJ2-3; CDR3: CASSQREAHTDTQYF; DNA: TGTGCCAGCTCACAGCGGGAGGCCCACACAGATACGCAGTATTTT
D: TRBD2; V: TRBV7-3; J: TRBJ2-1; CDR3: CASSLLAGAYNEQFF; DNA: TGTGCCAGCAGCTTATTAGCGGGAGCCTACAATGAGCAGTTCTTC
D: -; V: TRBV5-4; J: TRBJ2-5; CDR3: CASSLAAVQETQYF; DNA: TGTGCCAGCTCACTCGCTGCGGTCCAAGAGACCCAGTACTTC
D: TRBD1; V: TRBV28; J: TRBJ2-2; CDR3: CASRRQGYTGELFF; DNA: TGTGCCAGCAGACGACAGGGGTACACCGGGGAGCTGTTTTTT